Listed here are 2 T cell receptor beta chains from one sample, sequenced in a study of shared clonotypes between healthy human individuals. Terminally differentiated effector memory CD45RA+ cells were left out of the naive CD8 fraction, which was CD45RO-negative and positively selected for CCR7. Sequencing used immunoSEQ multiplex PCR; TCRdb keeps in-frame clones, though not all of them. The sample carries roughly 850,000 clones, just over 95% recorded once. The sequenced sample was naive CD8+ T cells sorted from blood. These receptors came from a man aged 30-40 years in good health.

About this clone itself: Other nucleotide sequences in the sample specify the same CDR3. The chain recombines TRBV7-2 with TRBJ2-1; D gene unclear. The CDR3 extends over 15 amino acids. With 1 base removed from V and 0 bases from J, the gap between germline ends came to 7 bases. CDR1 and CDR2 (germline): SGHTA, FQGNSA. The CDR3 sequence is CASSLDGSSYNEQFF. Here the CDR3 DNA reads TGTGCCAGCAGCTTAGACGGTAGCTCCTACAATGAGCAGTTCTTC.

The chain couples TRBV5-1 to TRBJ2-7; D might be TRBD1 (5 bases). CDR3 length: 14 amino acids. The V gene lost 0 bases and the J gene lost 5 bases, with 12 bases spanning the gap. CDR1 is SGHRS, CDR2 YFSETQ, per germline. The CDR3: CASSLAQAPDEQYF. Here the CDR3 DNA reads TGCGCCAGCAGCTTGGCACAGGCTCCTGACGAGCAGTACTTC.